This T cell receptor beta chain was sequenced during a study of shared clonotypes between healthy human individuals. Background on the study: Donor composition was a couple of women and a few men, aged 18 to 49.

Adults of Caucasian background living in Nashville, Tennessee made up all donors. Combination of CD45RO+ cells with CCR7-negative CD45RA+ TemRA cells was used for CD8 memory. On this clone itself: The antigen remains undetermined.

Data came from immunoSEQ multiplex PCR; TCRdb stores just in-frame clones and leaves some out. The data contain some 690,000 clones, 90% of them seen just once; the ten biggest clones take up 34%. General study findings and limits: Sharing across four donors was highest in naive CD4 (roughly 5%) and lowest in memory CD8 (roughly 0.4%).

This CDR3 comprises 15 residues. Trimming removed 3 bases from V and 8 bases from J; junction bases left unmatched: 6. The germline CDR1 and CDR2 sequences are SGDLS and YYNGEE. The rearrangement uses TRBV9 and TRBJ2-4; 12 nucleotides align to TRBD2. The origin of this receptor is a man aged 18 to 30 in good health. Some clones in this sample may be carry-over from other donors' samples. The sample taken for sequencing was memory CD8+ T cells from PBMCs. Regarding subset: CD45RO+ cells pooled with CCR7-negative TemRA cells. The CDR3 spells CASSGTSGNDDIQYF. CDR3 in DNA: TGTGCCAGCAGCGGGACTAGCGGGAACGATGACATTCAGTACTTC.